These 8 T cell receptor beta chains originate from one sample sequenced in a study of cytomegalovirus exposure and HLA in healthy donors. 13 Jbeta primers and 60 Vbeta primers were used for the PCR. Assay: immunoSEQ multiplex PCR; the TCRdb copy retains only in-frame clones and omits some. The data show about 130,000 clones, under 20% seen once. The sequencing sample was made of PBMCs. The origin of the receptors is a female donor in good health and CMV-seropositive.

The CDR3 is CASSSQYEQYF. CDR3 nucleotides: TGTGCCAGCAGTTCCCAGTACGAGCAGTACTTC. J is TRBJ2-7 and V is TRBV6-5; D is undetermined. The germline V gene encodes CDR1 MNHEY and CDR2 SVGAGI. The CDR3 covers 11 residues. Trimming cost V 4 bases and J 4 bases, with 5 bases left between them.

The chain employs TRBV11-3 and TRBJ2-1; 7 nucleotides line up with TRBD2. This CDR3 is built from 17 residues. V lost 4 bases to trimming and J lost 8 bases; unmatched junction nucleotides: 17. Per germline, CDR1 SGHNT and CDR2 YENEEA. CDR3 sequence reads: CASSSGAGTPQGDEQFF. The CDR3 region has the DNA TGTGCCAGCAGCTCGGGAGCGGGGACGCCCCAGGGTGATGAGCAGTTCTTC.

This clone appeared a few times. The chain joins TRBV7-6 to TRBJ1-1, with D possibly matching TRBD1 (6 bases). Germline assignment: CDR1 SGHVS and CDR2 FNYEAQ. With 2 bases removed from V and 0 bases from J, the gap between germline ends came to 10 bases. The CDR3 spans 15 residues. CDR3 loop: CASSLSGAMNTEAFF. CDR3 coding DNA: TGTGCCAGCAGCTTATCAGGGGCCATGAACACTGAAGCTTTCTTT.

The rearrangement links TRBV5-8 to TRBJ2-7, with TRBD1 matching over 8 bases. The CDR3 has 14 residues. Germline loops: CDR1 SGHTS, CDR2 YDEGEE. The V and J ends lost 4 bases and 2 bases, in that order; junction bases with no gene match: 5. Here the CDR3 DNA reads TGTGCCAGCAGCGTCGGACAGGGAGCCTACGAGCAGTACTTC. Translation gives CASSVGQGAYEQYF.

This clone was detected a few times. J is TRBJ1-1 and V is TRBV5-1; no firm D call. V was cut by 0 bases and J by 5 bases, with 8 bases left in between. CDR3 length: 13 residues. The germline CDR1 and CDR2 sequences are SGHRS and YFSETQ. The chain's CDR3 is CASSLGEETEAFF. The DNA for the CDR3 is TGCGCCAGCAGCTTGGGGGAGGAGACTGAAGCTTTCTTT.

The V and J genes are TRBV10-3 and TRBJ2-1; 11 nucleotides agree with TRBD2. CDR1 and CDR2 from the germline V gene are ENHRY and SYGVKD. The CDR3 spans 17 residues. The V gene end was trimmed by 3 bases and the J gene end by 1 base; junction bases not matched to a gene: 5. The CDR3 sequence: CAISDPTSGKSYNEQFF. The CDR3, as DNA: TGTGCCATCAGTGATCCGACTAGCGGGAAGTCCTACAATGAGCAGTTCTTC.

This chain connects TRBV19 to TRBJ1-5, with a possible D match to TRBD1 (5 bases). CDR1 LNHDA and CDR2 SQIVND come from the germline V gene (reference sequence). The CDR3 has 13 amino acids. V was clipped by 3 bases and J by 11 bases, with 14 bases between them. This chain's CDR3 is CASSIQGSSTQHF. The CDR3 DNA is TGTGCCAGTAGTATTCAGGGTTCCTCGACCCAGCATTTT.

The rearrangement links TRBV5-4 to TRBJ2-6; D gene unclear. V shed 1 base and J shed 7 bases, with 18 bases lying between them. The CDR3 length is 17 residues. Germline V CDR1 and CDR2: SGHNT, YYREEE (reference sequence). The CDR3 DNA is TGTGCCAGCAGCTTGCAACAGCCACTCCCGTATGCCAACGTCCTGACTTTC. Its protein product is CASSLQQPLPYANVLTF.